Shown below are 14 T cell receptor beta chains from a single sample sequenced in a study of control samples from healthy donors and cancer patients. Produced via immunoSEQ multiplex PCR; TCRdb's table is partial and in-frame only. The sample lists under 200,000 clones; over 90% were seen once. Sequencing was done on a sample of blood. These TCRs come from a woman aged 30 to 39 in good health.

The chain links TRBV29-1 to TRBJ2-5; 9 nucleotides match TRBD1. V shed 4 bases, J shed 4 bases, and the junction held 4 bases outside the gene matches. Germline lookup yields CDR1 SQVTM and CDR2 ANQGSEA. This CDR3 spans 13 amino acids. The CDR3 DNA reads TGCAGCGTTGGCGGGACAGGGCGAGAGACCCAGTACTTC. It is translated as CSVGGTGRETQYF. The full variable domain, its missing parts supplied by reference TRBV29-1 and TRBJ2-5, is SAVISQKPSRDICQRGTSLTIQCQVDSQVTMMFWYRQQPGQSLTLIATANQGSEATYESGFVIDKFPISRPNLTFSTLTVSNMSPEDSSIYLCSVGGTGRETQYFGPGTRLLVL.

The chain is built from TRBV7-8 and TRBJ2-3; 8 bases are a match to TRBD2. This CDR3 is 16 amino acids long. With 1 base clipped from V and 0 bases from J, the junction kept 3 bases outside the gene matches. Germline CDR1 is SGHVS and CDR2 is FQNEAQ. In nucleotides, the CDR3 is TGTGCCAGCAGCTTAGTAGCGGGATTTAGCACAGATACGCAGTATTTT. Translating gives CASSLVAGFSTDTQYF.

This chain uses TRBV3-1 (or the pseudogene TRBV3-2) with TRBJ1-5; D unresolved. Trimming stripped 0 bases from V and 4 bases from J, with 7 bases between. The CDR3 has 14 residues. Germline assignment: CDR1 LGHDT and CDR2 YNNKEL (reference sequence). CDR3 protein: CASSQDPGNQPQHF. Written as DNA, the CDR3 is TGTGCCAGCAGCCAAGATCCGGGGAATCAGCCCCAGCATTTT.

The chain has TRBV2 and TRBJ2-7; D is uncertain. V lost 5 bases to trimming and J lost 0 bases, with 14 bases between them. Germline V CDR1 and CDR2: SNHLY, FYNNEI. The CDR3 extends over 15 amino acids. Here the CDR3 reads CASSPDGPSSYEQYF. DNA for the CDR3: TGTGCCAGCAGTCCGGACGGACCGAGCTCCTACGAGCAGTACTTC.

V gene TRBV24-1 combines with J gene TRBJ1-6, with D perhaps TRBD1 (5 bases). CDR1 and CDR2 (germline): KGHDR, SFDVKD. The CDR3 loop spans 15 amino acids. V was cut by 8 bases and J by 0 bases, with 10 bases left in between. CDR3 sequence: CATTRQSSYNSPLHF. The DNA of the CDR3 is TGTGCCACCACTCGACAGAGCTCCTATAATTCACCCCTCCACTTT.

A few counts support this clone. CDR3 amino acids: CASSFGGASGANVLTF. CDR3 coding DNA: TGTGCCAGCAGTTTCGGGGGCGCCTCTGGGGCCAACGTCCTGACTTTC. The chain joins TRBV28 to TRBJ2-6, with D possibly called TRBD1 or TRBD2 (6 bases each). Trimming took 3 bases from V and 0 from J, leaving 9 bases between them. The germline V gene encodes CDR1 MDHEN and CDR2 SYDVKM. The CDR3 has 16 amino acids.

This chain links TRBV7-9 with TRBJ1-4, with D perhaps matching TRBD1 (6 bases). Germline CDR1 SEHNR, CDR2 FQNEAQ (reference sequence). The CDR3 consists of 14 residues. The germline V and J ends were trimmed by 4 bases and 6 bases, with 12 bases remaining between them. The CDR3 region is CASSSQGPDEKLFF. In DNA form, the CDR3 reads TGTGCCAGCAGCTCCCAGGGGCCCGATGAAAAACTGTTTTTT.

The rearrangement uses TRBV5-1 and TRBJ2-3; perhaps TRBD1 as D (5 bases). The CDR3 has 15 amino acids. V was cut by 0 bases and J by 6 bases, with 14 bases left in between. Germline CDR1 and CDR2: SGHRS and YFSETQ. CDR3 protein: CASSLEDTLVDTQYF. The CDR3 coding sequence is TGCGCCAGCAGCTTGGAGGACACCTTGGTGGATACGCAGTATTTT.

The chain couples TRBV28 to TRBJ1-2, with D unresolved. Trimming shortened V by 2 bases and J by 5 bases, and 9 bases separated the two germline ends. The CDR3 loop spans 13 amino acids. CDR1 and CDR2 (germline): MDHEN, SYDVKM. The CDR3: CASSLGWEYGYTF. DNA for the CDR3: TGTGCCAGCAGTTTAGGTTGGGAGTATGGCTACACCTTC.

This rearrangement joins TRBV5-6 to TRBJ2-7, with TRBD2 identical over 11 bases. In germline, CDR1 is SGHDT, CDR2 YYEEEE. After removal of 7 bases from V and 0 bases from J, the junction contained 6 bases not matched to a gene. CDR3 length: 15 amino acids. CDR3 protein: CASSGLAESSYEQYF. The CDR3 DNA reads as TGTGCCAGCTCGGGACTAGCGGAAAGCTCCTACGAGCAGTACTTC.

The V and J genes are TRBV25-1 and TRBJ1-2, with 7 positions matching TRBD1. The CDR3 has 14 amino acids. With 0 bases clipped from V and 4 bases from J, the junction kept 2 bases outside the gene matches. In germline, CDR1 is MGHDK, CDR2 SYGVNS. CDR3 sequence reads: CASSEYQGGYGYTF. The CDR3 DNA is TGTGCCAGCAGTGAATACCAGGGGGGCTATGGCTACACCTTC.

The V call is TRBV19, the J call TRBJ2-1; D is unclear. Germline V lookup: CDR1 LNHDA, CDR2 SQIVND (reference sequence). V lost 3 bases to trimming and J lost 6 bases, with 6 bases between them. This CDR3 spans 12 amino acids. CDR3 sequence: CASSIGPNEQFF. The CDR3 nucleotides read TGTGCCAGTAGTATTGGCCCCAATGAGCAGTTCTTC.

This clone was observed a single time. The chain recombines TRBV7-9 with TRBJ1-1; D is unresolved. Germline CDR1 is SEHNR and CDR2 is FQNEAQ (reference sequence). Between the trimmed V and J ends, which lost 3 bases and 0 bases, there was a span of 2 bases. The length of the CDR3 is 12 residues. CDR3 in amino acids: CASSFLNTEAFF. DNA of the CDR3: TGTGCCAGCAGCTTCCTGAACACTGAAGCTTTCTTT.

The CDR3, as DNA: TGTGCCAGCAGCGTAGAGGAGGGAGACAATGAGCAGTTCTTC. Protein sequence: CASSVEEGDNEQFF. V is TRBV9 and J is TRBJ2-1; weak D call: TRBD2 (6 bases). The CDR3 is 14 residues long. The V end was cut by 0 bases, the J end by 5 bases, with 9 bases between. Looked up from germline, CDR1 is SGDLS and CDR2 is YYNGEE.